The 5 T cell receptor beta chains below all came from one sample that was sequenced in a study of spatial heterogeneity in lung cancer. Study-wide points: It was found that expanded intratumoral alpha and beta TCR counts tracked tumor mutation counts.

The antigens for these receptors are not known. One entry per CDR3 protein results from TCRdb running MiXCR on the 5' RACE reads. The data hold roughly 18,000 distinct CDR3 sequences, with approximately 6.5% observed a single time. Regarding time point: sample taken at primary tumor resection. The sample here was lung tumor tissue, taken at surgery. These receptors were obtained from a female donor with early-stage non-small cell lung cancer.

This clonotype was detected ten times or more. The CDR3 DNA is TGTGCCTCAGCGGGCAGCCCTGAGAGCACTGAAGCTTTCTTT. It translates to CASAGSPESTEAFF. This rearrangement joins TRBV28 to TRBJ1-1; D unclear. V lost 11 bases to trimming and J lost 4 bases, with 20 bases between them. CDR3 size: 14 residues. Germline lookup yields CDR1 MDHEN and CDR2 SYDVKM.

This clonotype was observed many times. The CDR3 loop reads CASSNRHGQETQYF. DNA of the CDR3: TGTGCCAGCAGCAATCGGCACGGTCAAGAGACCCAGTACTTC. The V call is TRBV5-5, the J call TRBJ2-5; D is ambiguous. Germline V gene data show CDR1 as SGHKS and CDR2 as YYEKEE (reference sequence). The CDR3 sequence is 14 residues long. Deletions cut 4 bases from V and 2 bases from J, with 12 bases between.

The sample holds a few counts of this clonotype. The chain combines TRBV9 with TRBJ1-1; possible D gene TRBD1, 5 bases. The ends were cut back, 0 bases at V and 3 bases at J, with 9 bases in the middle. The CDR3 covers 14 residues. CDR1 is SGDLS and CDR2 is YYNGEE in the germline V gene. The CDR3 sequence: CASSVVGGDTEAFF. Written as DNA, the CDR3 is TGTGCCAGCAGCGTAGTCGGGGGGGACACTGAAGCTTTCTTT.

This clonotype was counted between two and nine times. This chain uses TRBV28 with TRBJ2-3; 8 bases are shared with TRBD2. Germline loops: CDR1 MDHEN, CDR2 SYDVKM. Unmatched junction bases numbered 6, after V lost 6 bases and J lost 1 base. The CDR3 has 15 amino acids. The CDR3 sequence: CASSFSGEGTDTQYF. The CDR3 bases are TGTGCCAGCAGCTTTAGCGGGGAGGGCACAGATACGCAGTATTTT.

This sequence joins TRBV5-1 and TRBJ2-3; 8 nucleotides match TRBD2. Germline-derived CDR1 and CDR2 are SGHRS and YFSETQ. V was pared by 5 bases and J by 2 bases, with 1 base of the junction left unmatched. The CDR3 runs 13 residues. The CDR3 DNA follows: TGCGCCAGCAGGACTAGCGCCACAGATACGCAGTATTTT. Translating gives CASRTSATDTQYF.